The rows below give T cell receptor beta chains drawn from one sample of a study of cytomegalovirus exposure and HLA in healthy donors. Profiling relied on immunoSEQ multiplex PCR, and the TCRdb table lists in-frame clones only, not all of them. Of 150,000 or so clones detected, almost 85% appear once; the ten largest clones hold more than 0.35%. The material sequenced was PBMCs. These receptors all stem from a boy younger than 10 in good health and CMV-seronegative. The CDR3 runs from the conserved cysteine through the conserved F or W. The D gene is left open where the match is weak. Size is stated for part of the rows, as once, few or many counts, or as a class when the clone is expanded.

V gene: TRBV6-5; D gene: -; clone size: -; J gene: TRBJ1-3; CDR3 protein: CASSWRGSGNTIYF; CDR3 DNA: TGTGCCAGCAGTTGGCGGGGGAGTGGAAACACCATATATTTT
V gene: TRBV6-1; D gene: TRBD1; clone size: -; J gene: TRBJ1-1; CDR3 protein: CASSERDRGTEAFF; CDR3 DNA: TGTGCCAGCAGTGAAAGGGACAGGGGGACTGAAGCTTTCTTT
V gene: TRBV21-1; D gene: -; clone size: -; J gene: TRBJ2-7; CDR3 protein: CASSNCRTRESYEQYF; CDR3 DNA: TGTGCCAGCAGCAATTGTAGGACTAGGGAGTCCTACGAGCAGTACTTC
V gene: TRBV5-1; D gene: -; clone size: once; J gene: TRBJ1-1; CDR3 protein: CASSRGRTVNTEAFF; CDR3 DNA: TGCGCCAGCAGCCGGGGGAGGACGGTGAACACTGAAGCTTTCTTT
V gene: TRBV27; D gene: -; clone size: few; J gene: TRBJ2-1; CDR3 protein: CASSASTSNYEQFF; CDR3 DNA: TGTGCCAGCAGTGCATCCACTAGTAACTACGAGCAGTTCTTC
V gene: TRBV30; D gene: -; clone size: once; J gene: TRBJ1-4; CDR3 protein: CAWSGENEKLFF; CDR3 DNA: TGTGCCTGGAGCGGAGAAAATGAAAAACTGTTTTTT
V gene: TRBV5-1; D gene: TRBD1; clone size: -; J gene: TRBJ1-1; CDR3 protein: CASTDRENTEAFF; CDR3 DNA: TGCGCCAGCACCGACAGGGAGAACACTGAAGCTTTCTTT
V gene: TRBV5-8; D gene: TRBD2; clone size: -; J gene: TRBJ2-1; CDR3 protein: CASSLGLAGPNEQFF; CDR3 DNA: TGTGCCAGCAGCTTGGGGCTAGCGGGTCCCAATGAGCAGTTCTTC
V gene: TRBV19; D gene: -; clone size: -; J gene: TRBJ2-1; CDR3 protein: CASSMGPGVMEQFF; CDR3 DNA: TGTGCCAGTAGTATGGGTCCAGGGGTAATGGAGCAGTTCTTC
V gene: TRBV7-2; D gene: -; clone size: -; J gene: TRBJ2-7; CDR3 protein: CASSPSLSYEQYF; CDR3 DNA: TGTGCCAGCAGCCCCTCGCTGAGCTACGAGCAGTACTTC
V gene: TRBV5-1; D gene: TRBD1; clone size: -; J gene: TRBJ2-3; CDR3 protein: CASSLRGQGTTDTQYF; CDR3 DNA: TGCGCCAGCAGCTTGAGAGGACAGGGGACCACAGATACGCAGTATTTT
V gene: TRBV15; D gene: -; clone size: -; J gene: TRBJ1-1; CDR3 protein: CATSRDIGTEMNTEAFF; CDR3 DNA: TGTGCCACCAGCAGAGATATCGGTACAGAGATGAACACTGAAGCTTTCTTT
V gene: TRBV9; D gene: TRBD1; clone size: -; J gene: TRBJ2-4; CDR3 protein: CASSGGQGFQNIQYF; CDR3 DNA: TGTGCCAGCAGCGGAGGACAGGGTTTCCAAAACATTCAGTACTTC